This T cell receptor (beta chain) stems from a study of tumor-infiltrating lymphocytes in primary liver carcinoma. The overall study: Patients' primary liver carcinoma was surgically resected. Study-wide points: Significantly greater top-250-clone fractions characterized tumors relative to blood (p = 0.039). No comparison of CD4+ and CD8+ repertoires was made, since the samples were bulk unsorted. Tumor-adjacent and tumor-blood pairs overlapped less than tumor region pairs did.

The study extracted blood RNA from unsorted whole blood and also extracted germline DNA. The CDR3 totals 13 residues. The V gene lost 3 bases and the J gene lost 6 bases, with 11 bases spanning the gap. Priming with a constant-region primer yielded TCR beta cDNA from about 540 ng total RNA. Modified slightly, ARM-PCR produced TCR beta libraries over three nested multiplex PCR rounds. The two initial PCR rounds, about 9 cycles each, used TRBV1-TRBV30 forward and C-beta reverse primers. MiXCR, applied by TCRdb to the multiplex PCR reads, yields one record per CDR3 protein. The top ten clones hold roughly 6% of a sample with 300,000 to 350,000 distinct CDR3 sequences, less than 75% of them seen once. A remark on this clonotype: The antigen remains undetermined.

The chain uses TRBV12-3 or TRBV12-4 and TRBJ2-5; weak D call: TRBD1 (6 bases). Sequenced: peripheral blood. This clonotype originated in a man aged 40-55 years with primary liver carcinoma and hepatitis B virus infection. The CDR3 is CASSFGRGKTQYF. Here the CDR3 DNA reads TGTGCCAGCAGTTTTGGCAGGGGTAAGACCCAGTACTTC.